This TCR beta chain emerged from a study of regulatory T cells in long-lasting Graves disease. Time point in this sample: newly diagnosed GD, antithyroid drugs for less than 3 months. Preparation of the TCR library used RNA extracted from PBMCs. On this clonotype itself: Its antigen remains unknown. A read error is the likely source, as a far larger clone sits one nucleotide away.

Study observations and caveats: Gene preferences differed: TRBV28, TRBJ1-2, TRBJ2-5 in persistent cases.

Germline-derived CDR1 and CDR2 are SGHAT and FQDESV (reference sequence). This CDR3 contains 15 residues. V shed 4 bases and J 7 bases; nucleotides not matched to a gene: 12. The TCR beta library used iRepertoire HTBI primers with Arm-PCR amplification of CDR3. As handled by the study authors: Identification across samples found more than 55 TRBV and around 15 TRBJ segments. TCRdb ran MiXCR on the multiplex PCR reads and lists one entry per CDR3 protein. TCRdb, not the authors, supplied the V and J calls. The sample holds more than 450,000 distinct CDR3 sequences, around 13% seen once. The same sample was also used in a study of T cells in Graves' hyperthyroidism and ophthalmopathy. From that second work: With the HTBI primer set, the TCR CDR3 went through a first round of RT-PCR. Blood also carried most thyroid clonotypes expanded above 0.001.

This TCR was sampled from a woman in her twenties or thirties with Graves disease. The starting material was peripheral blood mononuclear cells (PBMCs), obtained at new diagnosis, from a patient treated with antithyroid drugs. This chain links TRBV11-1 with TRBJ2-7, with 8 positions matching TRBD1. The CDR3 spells CASSSRQGSYNEQYF. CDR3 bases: TGTGCCAGCAGCTCCCGACAGGGGTCCTACAATGAGCAGTACTTC.